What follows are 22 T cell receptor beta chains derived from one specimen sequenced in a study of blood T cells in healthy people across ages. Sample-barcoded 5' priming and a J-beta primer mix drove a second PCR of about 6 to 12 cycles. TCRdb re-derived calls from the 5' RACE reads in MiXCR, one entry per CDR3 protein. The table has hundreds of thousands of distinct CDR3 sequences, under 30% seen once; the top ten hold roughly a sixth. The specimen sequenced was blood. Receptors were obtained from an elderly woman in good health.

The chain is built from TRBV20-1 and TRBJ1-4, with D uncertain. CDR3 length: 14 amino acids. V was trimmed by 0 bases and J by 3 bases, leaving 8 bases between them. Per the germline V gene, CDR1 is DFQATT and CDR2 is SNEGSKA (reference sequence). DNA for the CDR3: TGCAGTGCTAGAGATCACCCTCCTAATGAAAAACTGTTTTTT. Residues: CSARDHPPNEKLFF.

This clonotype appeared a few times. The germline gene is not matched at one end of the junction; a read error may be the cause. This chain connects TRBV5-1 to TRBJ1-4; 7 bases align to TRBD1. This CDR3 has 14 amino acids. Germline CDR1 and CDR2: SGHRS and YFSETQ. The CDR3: CASSAGQSNGKLFF. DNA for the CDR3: TGCGCCAGCAGCGCGGGACAGAGTAATGGAAAACTGTTTTTT.

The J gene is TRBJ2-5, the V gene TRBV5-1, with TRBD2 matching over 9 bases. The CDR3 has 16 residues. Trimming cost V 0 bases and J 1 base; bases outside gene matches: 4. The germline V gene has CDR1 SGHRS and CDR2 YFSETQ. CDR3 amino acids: CASSLGGGGVQETQYF. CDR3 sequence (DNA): TGCGCCAGCAGCTTGGGAGGCGGGGGGGTCCAAGAGACCCAGTACTTC.

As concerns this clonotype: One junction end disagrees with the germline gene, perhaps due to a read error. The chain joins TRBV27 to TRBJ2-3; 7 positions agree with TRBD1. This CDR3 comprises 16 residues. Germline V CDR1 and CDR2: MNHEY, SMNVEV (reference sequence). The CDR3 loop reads CASSAHWDSPPGTRYF. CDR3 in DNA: TGTGCCAGCAGTGCCCATTGGGACAGCCCGCCAGGTACGCGGTATTTT.

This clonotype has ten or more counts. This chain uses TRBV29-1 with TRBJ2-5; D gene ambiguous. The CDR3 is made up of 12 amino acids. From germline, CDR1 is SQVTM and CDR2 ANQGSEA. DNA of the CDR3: TGCGGCTCAAGGCAAAACCAAGAGACCCAGTACTTC. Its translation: CGSRQNQETQYF.

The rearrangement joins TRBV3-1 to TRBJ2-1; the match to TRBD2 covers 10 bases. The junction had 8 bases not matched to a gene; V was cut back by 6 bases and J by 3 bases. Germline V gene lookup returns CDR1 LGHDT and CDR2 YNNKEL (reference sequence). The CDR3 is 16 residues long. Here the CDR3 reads CASRPTQRGGYNEQFF. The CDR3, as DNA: TGTGCCAGCAGGCCGACCCAGCGGGGGGGCTACAATGAGCAGTTCTTC.

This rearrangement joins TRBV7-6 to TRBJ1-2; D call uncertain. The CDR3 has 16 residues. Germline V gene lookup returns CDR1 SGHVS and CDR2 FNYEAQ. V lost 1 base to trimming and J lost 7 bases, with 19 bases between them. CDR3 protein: CASSLDLPHLSAGYTF. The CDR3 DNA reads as TGTGCCAGCAGCTTAGATTTACCGCATCTTAGCGCTGGCTACACCTTC.

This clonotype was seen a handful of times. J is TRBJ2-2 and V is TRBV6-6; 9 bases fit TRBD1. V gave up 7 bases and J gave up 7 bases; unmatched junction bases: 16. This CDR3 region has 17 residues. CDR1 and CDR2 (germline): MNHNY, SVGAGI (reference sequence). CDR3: CASTEGTGSVVGGELFF. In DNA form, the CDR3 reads TGTGCCAGCACCGAGGGGACAGGGTCGGTTGTAGGCGGGGAGCTGTTTTTT.

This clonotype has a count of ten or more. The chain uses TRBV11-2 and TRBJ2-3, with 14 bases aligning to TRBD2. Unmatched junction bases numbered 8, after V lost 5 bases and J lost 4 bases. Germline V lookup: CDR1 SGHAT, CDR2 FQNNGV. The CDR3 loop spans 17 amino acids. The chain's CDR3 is CASSPGLAGAFSDTQYF. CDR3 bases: TGTGCCAGCAGCCCGGGACTAGCGGGGGCGTTTTCAGATACGCAGTATTTT. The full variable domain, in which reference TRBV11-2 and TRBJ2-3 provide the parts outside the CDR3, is EAGVAQSPRYKIIEKRQSVAFWCNPISGHATLYWYQQILGQGPKLLIQFQNNGVVDDSQLPKDRFSAERLKGVDSTLKIQPAKLEDSAVYLCASSPGLAGAFSDTQYFGPGTRLTVL.

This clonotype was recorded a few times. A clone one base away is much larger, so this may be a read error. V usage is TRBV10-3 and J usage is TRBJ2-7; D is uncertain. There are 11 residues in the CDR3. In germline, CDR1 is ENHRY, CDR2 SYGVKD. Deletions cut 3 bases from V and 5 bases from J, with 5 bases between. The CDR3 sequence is CAISERNEQYF. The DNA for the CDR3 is TGTGCCATCAGTGAAAGAAACGAGCAGTACTTC.

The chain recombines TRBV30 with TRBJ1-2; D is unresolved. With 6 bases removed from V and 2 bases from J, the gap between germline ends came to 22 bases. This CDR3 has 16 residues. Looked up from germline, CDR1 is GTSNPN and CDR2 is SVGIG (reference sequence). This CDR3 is CACQRWGVSSNYGYTF. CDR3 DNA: TGTGCCTGCCAAAGATGGGGAGTCTCATCGAACTATGGCTACACCTTC.

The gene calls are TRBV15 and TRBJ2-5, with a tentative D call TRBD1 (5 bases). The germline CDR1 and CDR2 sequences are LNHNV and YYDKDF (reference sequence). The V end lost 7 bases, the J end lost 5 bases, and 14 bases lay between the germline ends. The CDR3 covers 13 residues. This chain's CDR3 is CATNGALQETQYF. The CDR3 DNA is TGTGCCACCAATGGGGCCCTTCAGGAGACCCAGTACTTC.

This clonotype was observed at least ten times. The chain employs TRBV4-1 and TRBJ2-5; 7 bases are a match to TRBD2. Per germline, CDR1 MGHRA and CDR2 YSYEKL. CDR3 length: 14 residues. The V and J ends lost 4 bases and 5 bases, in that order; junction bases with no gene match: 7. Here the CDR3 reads CASSPQVGGETQYF. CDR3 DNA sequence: TGCGCCAGCAGCCCCCAAGTGGGGGGGGAGACCCAGTACTTC.

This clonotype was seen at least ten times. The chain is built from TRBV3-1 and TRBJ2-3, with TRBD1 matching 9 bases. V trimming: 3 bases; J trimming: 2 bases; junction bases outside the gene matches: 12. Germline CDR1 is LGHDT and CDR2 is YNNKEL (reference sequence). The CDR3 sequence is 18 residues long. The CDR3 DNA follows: TGTGCCAGCAGCCACACCGTCCCGACAGGGGGGACCACAGATACGCAGTATTTT. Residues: CASSHTVPTGGTTDTQYF.

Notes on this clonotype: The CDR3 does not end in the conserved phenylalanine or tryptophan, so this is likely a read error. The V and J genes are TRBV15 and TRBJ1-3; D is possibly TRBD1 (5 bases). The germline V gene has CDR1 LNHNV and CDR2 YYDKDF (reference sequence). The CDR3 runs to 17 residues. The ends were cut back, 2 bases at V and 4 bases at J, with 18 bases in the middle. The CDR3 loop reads CATSRKTEKTSGNTIYL. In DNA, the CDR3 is TGTGCCACCAGCAGAAAGACAGAAAAGACCTCAGGAAACACCATATATCTT.

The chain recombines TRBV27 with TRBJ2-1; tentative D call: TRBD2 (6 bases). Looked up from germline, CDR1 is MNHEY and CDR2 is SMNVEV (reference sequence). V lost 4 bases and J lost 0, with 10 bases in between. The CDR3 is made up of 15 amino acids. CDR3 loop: CASSSRGFSYNEQFF. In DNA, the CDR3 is TGTGCCAGCAGTTCGCGGGGATTCTCCTACAATGAGCAGTTCTTC.

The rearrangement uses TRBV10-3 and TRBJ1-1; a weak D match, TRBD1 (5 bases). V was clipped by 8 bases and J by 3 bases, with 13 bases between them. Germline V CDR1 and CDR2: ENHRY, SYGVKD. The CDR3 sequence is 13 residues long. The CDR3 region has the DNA TGTGCCATCTGGGGGGGAATCGACACTGAAGCTTTCTTT. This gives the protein CAIWGGIDTEAFF.

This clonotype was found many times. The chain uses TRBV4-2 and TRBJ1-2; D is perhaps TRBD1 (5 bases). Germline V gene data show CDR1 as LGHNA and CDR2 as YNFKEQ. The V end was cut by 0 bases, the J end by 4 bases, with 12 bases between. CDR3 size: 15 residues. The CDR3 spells CASSQEERDAYGYTF. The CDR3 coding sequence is TGTGCCAGCAGCCAAGAAGAACGGGACGCCTATGGCTACACCTTC.

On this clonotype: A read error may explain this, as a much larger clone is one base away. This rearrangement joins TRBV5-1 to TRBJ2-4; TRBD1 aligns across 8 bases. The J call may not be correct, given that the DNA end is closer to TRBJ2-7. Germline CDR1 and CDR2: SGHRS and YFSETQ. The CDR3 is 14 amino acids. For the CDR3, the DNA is TGCGCCAGCAGCTGGGGACAGGCGAGCTACGAGCAGTACTTC. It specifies CASSWGQASYEQYF.

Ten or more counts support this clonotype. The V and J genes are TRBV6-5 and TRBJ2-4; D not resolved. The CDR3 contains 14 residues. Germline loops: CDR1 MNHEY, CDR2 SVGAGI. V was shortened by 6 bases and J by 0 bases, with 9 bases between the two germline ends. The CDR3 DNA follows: TGTGCCAGCAGCCGGACGGTAGCCAAAAACATTCAGTACTTC. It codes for CASSRTVAKNIQYF.

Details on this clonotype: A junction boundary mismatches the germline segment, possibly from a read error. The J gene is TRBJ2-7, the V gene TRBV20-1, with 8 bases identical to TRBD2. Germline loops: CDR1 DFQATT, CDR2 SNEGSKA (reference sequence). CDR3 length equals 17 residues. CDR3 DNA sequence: TGCAGTGCTAGTCGGTTCAGTAGCGGGGATCGCTCCTGCGAGCAGTACTTC. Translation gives CSASRFSSGDRSCEQYF.

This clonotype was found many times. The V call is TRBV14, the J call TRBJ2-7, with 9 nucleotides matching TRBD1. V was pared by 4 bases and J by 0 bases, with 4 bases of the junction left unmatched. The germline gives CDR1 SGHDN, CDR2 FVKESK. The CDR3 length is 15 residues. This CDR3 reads CASSPRTGVSYEQYF. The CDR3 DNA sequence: TGTGCCAGCAGCCCACGGACAGGGGTCTCCTACGAGCAGTACTTC. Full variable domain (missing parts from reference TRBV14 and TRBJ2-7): EAGVTQFPSHSVIEKGQTVTLRCDPISGHDNLYWYRRVMGKEIKFLLHFVKESKQDESGMPNNRFLAERTGGTYSTLKVQPAELEDSGVYFCASSPRTGVSYEQYFGPGTRLTVT.